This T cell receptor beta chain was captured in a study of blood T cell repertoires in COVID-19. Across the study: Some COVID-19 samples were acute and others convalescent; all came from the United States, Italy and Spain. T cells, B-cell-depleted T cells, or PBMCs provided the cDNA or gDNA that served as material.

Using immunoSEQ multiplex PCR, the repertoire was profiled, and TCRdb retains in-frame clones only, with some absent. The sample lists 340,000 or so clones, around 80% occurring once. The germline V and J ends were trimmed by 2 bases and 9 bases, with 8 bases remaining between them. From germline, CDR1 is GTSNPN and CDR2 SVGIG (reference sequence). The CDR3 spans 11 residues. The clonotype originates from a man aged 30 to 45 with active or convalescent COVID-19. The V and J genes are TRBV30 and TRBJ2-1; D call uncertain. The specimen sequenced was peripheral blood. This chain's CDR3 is CAWSPNPEQFF. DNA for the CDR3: TGTGCCTGGAGTCCTAATCCTGAGCAGTTCTTC.